Shown below are 29 T cell receptor beta chains from a single sample sequenced in a study of T cells in tuberculosis. Libraries were prepared by immunoSEQ multiplex PCR; TCRdb keeps only in-frame clonotypes and omits some of them. The table includes 37,000 or so clones, about 94% detected once. Sequencing was carried out using PBMCs. The receptors were sampled from a donor under 30 with latent tuberculosis or without tuberculosis infection. Some clones in this sample may be carry-over from other donors' samples.

For the CDR3, the DNA is TGCGCCAGCAGACTGGAGGGGGCGGGTGAGCAGTTCTTC. Translated: CASRLEGAGEQFF. The rearrangement uses TRBV5-1 and TRBJ2-1; a weak D match, TRBD1 (7 bases). The germline CDR1 and CDR2 sequences are SGHRS and YFSETQ. The length of the CDR3 is 13 residues. V was shortened by 5 bases and J by 9 bases, with 15 bases between the two germline ends.

The V gene is TRBV27, the J gene TRBJ2-7; tentative D call: TRBD1 (5 bases). V was pared by 4 bases and J by 2 bases, with 15 bases between. Germline V gene data show CDR1 as MNHEY and CDR2 as SMNVEV (reference sequence). The CDR3 totals 15 residues. CDR3 in amino acids: CASSYGQRGPYEQYF. The CDR3 DNA is TGTGCCAGCAGTTATGGGCAAAGGGGCCCCTACGAGCAGTACTTC.

V gene TRBV21-1 combines with J gene TRBJ2-7; the table assigns TRBD1, which was not confirmed against the DNA. TRBV21-1 is a pseudogene segment. This CDR3 has 19 amino acids. CDR3 nucleotide sequence: TGTGCCAGCAGCGCAAGATCGGCCCTCCGACAGGTCGGGCGTCGCGAGCAGTACTTC. Translated: CASSARSALRQVGRREQYF.

This clone was seen only a few times. The chain uses TRBV5-8 and TRBJ1-2, with 7 bases fitting TRBD1. V shed 3 bases, J shed 10 bases, and the junction held 9 bases outside the gene matches. CDR3 length: 13 amino acids. CDR1 is SGHTS, CDR2 YDEGEE, per germline. The CDR3 region has the DNA TGTGCCAGCAGCTGGGGTCGTACAGGGGCCTACACCTTC. Translated: CASSWGRTGAYTF.

The genes are TRBV11-2 and TRBJ2-7; perhaps D is TRBD1 or TRBD2 (5 bases each). Per the germline V gene, CDR1 is SGHAT and CDR2 is FQNNGV. This CDR3 spans 13 amino acids. Trimming removed 2 bases from V and 3 bases from J, with 8 bases in between. The CDR3 DNA reads TGTGCCAGCAGCTTATCTGGGGGCTACGAGCAGTACGTC. This codes for CASSLSGGYEQYV.

This chain joins TRBV27 and TRBJ1-6; 10 nucleotides line up with TRBD1. Germline CDR1 and CDR2: MNHEY and SMNVEV (reference sequence). With V trimmed by 6 bases and J by 8 bases, 13 bases remained unmatched. This CDR3 has 17 amino acids. The CDR3 DNA reads as TGTGCCAGCAGCCGAGCCGCCCGGACAGGGGGTTATTCACCCCTCCACTTT. It translates to CASSRAARTGGYSPLHF.

V gene TRBV13 combines with J gene TRBJ1-2; TRBD1 matches at 9 bases. V trimming: 5 bases; J trimming: 4 bases; junction bases outside the gene matches: 11. This CDR3 is built from 16 residues. Germline CDR1 is PRHDT and CDR2 is FYEKMQ (reference sequence). CDR3 protein: CASSLTPTGGVYGYTF. As DNA, the CDR3 is TGTGCCAGCAGCCTAACTCCCACAGGGGGCGTCTATGGCTACACCTTC. Supplemented by reference TRBV13 and TRBJ1-2, the full variable domain reads AAGVIQSPRHLIKEKRETATLKCYPIPRHDTVYWYQQGPGQDPQFLISFYEKMQSDKGSIPDRFSAQQFSDYHSELNMSSLELGDSALYFCASSLTPTGGVYGYTFGSGTRLTVV.

About this clone itself: At one end, the junction sequence differs from germline, possibly due to a read error. This chain connects TRBV5-4 to TRBJ2-3; 8 bases line up with TRBD1. Germline assignment: CDR1 SGHNT and CDR2 YYREEE (reference sequence). CDR3 length: 14 amino acids. CDR3 in amino acids: CASSWTGFGDTQYF. The CDR3 bases are TGTGCCAGTAGCTGGACAGGGTTTGGAGATACGCAGTATTTT. Based on the CDR3 plus reference TRBV5-4 and TRBJ2-3, the full variable domain is ETGVTQSPTHLIKTRGQQVTLRCSSQSGHNTVSWYQQALGQGPQFIFQYYREEENGRGNFPPRFSGLQFPNYSSELNVNALELDDSALYLCASSWTGFGDTQYFGPGTRLTVL.

The chain uses TRBV27 and TRBJ2-2, with 11 bases matching TRBD1. Germline V gives CDR1 MNHEY, CDR2 SMNVEV (reference sequence). This CDR3 comprises 16 residues. With V trimmed by 5 bases and J by 4 bases, 6 bases remained unmatched. The CDR3 nucleotides are TGTGCCAGCAGTCACCCGGGACAGGGGGGCACCGGGGAGCTGTTTTTT. This encodes CASSHPGQGGTGELFF.

This chain uses TRBV5-1 with TRBJ1-1; the D gene is possibly TRBD1 (6 bases). This CDR3 spans 14 amino acids. V lost 0 bases and J 5 bases, leaving 11 bases between the germline ends. Germline V gives CDR1 SGHRS, CDR2 YFSETQ. CDR3: CASSLVQGGTEAFF. CDR3 bases: TGCGCCAGCAGCTTGGTACAGGGTGGGACTGAAGCTTTCTTT.

This chain uses TRBV29-1 with TRBJ2-3, with D perhaps TRBD2 (6 bases). The CDR3 runs to 14 residues. CDR1 is SQVTM and CDR2 is ANQGSEA in the germline V gene. V lost 6 bases and J 4 bases, leaving 17 bases between the germline ends. The chain's CDR3 is CSVQGPGEADTQYF. Here the CDR3 DNA reads TGCAGCGTCCAAGGGCCGGGGGAGGCAGATACGCAGTATTTT.

The V gene is TRBV7-2, the J gene TRBJ1-2, with a possible D match to TRBD1 (5 bases). CDR3 length equals 14 residues. V was shortened by 5 bases and J by 4 bases, with 14 bases between the two germline ends. Looked up from germline, CDR1 is SGHTA and CDR2 is FQGNSA. CDR3 amino acids: CASSITGGGYGYTF. CDR3 coding DNA: TGTGCCAGCAGCATTACCGGGGGGGGCTATGGCTACACCTTC. The full variable domain, in which reference TRBV7-2 and TRBJ1-2 provide the parts outside the CDR3, is GAGVSQSPSNKVTEKGKDVELRCDPISGHTALYWYRQSLGQGLEFLIYFQGNSAPDKSGLPSDRFSAERTGGSVSTLTIQRTQQEDSAVYLCASSITGGGYGYTFGSGTRLTVV.

The chain joins TRBV11-2 to TRBJ2-5; 7 bases fit TRBD1. This CDR3 spans 16 amino acids. After removal of 1 base from V and 2 bases from J, the junction contained 7 bases not matched to a gene. CDR1 and CDR2 (germline): SGHAT, FQNNGV. CDR3 protein: CASSLAPGQIQETQYF. CDR3 sequence (DNA): TGTGCCAGCAGCTTAGCACCGGGACAGATACAAGAGACCCAGTACTTC.

Here the CDR3 reads CASSRGQGTTEAFF. CDR3 in DNA: TGCGCCAGCAGCCGTGGGCAGGGTACCACTGAAGCTTTCTTT. The chain uses TRBV4-3 and TRBJ1-1, with D perhaps TRBD1 (5 bases). Trimming pared 4 bases from V and 4 bases from J, leaving 13 bases between. CDR1 is LGHNA and CDR2 is YSLEER in the germline V gene. The CDR3 is made up of 14 amino acids.

V and J are TRBV19 and TRBJ2-4; tentative D call: TRBD1 (5 bases). This CDR3 has 14 amino acids. The V end was cut by 3 bases, the J end by 5 bases, with 11 bases between. Per germline, CDR1 LNHDA and CDR2 SQIVND (reference sequence). CDR3 nucleotide sequence: TGTGCCAGTAGTATCGGAAGACAGCAAAACATTCAGTACTTC. This sequence encodes CASSIGRQQNIQYF.

V is TRBV5-1 and J is TRBJ2-2; 13 nucleotides agree with TRBD2. Germline V gene data show CDR1 as SGHRS and CDR2 as YFSETQ. Trimming cost V 4 bases and J 5 bases; bases outside gene matches: 8. The CDR3 totals 17 residues. CDR3 sequence reads: CASSPMGLAGNTGELFF. CDR3 sequence (DNA): TGCGCCAGCAGCCCGATGGGACTAGCGGGGAATACCGGGGAGCTGTTTTTT.

The V gene is TRBV15, the J gene TRBJ1-1; 7 bases align to TRBD1. The V gene's germline CDR1 is LNHNV and CDR2 YYDKDF (reference sequence). Trimming took 7 bases from V and 6 from J; bases not matched to a gene: 17. CDR3 size: 16 residues. CDR3 residues: CATTGTEVHSVPEAFF. CDR3 sequence (DNA): TGTGCCACCACGGGGACAGAGGTGCACTCGGTGCCTGAAGCTTTCTTT.

V gene TRBV27 combines with J gene TRBJ2-3; 10 nucleotides agree with TRBD2. Germline CDR1 is MNHEY and CDR2 is SMNVEV (reference sequence). The CDR3 sequence is 15 residues long. Trimming cost V 5 bases and J 3 bases; bases outside gene matches: 5. The chain's CDR3 is CASSKLAGITDTQYF. The CDR3 DNA follows: TGTGCCAGCAGTAAACTAGCGGGGATAACAGATACGCAGTATTTT.

This clone was counted a few times. This chain links TRBV29-1 with TRBJ2-2; maybe TRBD2 (6 bases). Germline-derived CDR1 and CDR2 are SQVTM and ANQGSEA. This CDR3 has 16 residues. V gave up 3 bases and J gave up 6 bases, with 20 bases separating them. This CDR3 is CSVEKGLSRGAGELFF. The CDR3 region has the DNA TGCAGCGTTGAGAAGGGACTCTCAAGAGGGGCCGGGGAGCTGTTTTTT.

CDR3 DNA sequence: TGCGCCAGCAGCCCTACCGGGGATGACACTGAAGCTTTCTTT. This translates into CASSPTGDDTEAFF. This rearrangement joins TRBV5-1 to TRBJ1-1; D ambiguous. V was clipped by 4 bases and J by 3 bases, with 13 bases between them. Per the germline V gene, CDR1 is SGHRS and CDR2 is YFSETQ. This CDR3 spans 14 amino acids.

This chain connects TRBV5-4 to TRBJ2-3, with no clear D. The V end lost 0 bases, the J end lost 4 bases, and 12 bases lay between the germline ends. CDR3 length: 15 residues. CDR1 is SGHNT and CDR2 is YYREEE in the germline V gene (reference sequence). The CDR3 coding sequence is TGTGCCAGCAGCTTGGCCTGGAGCCTCGCAGATACGCAGTATTTT. Amino acids: CASSLAWSLADTQYF. Looking up the rest from reference TRBV5-4 and TRBJ2-3 gives the full variable domain: ETGVTQSPTHLIKTRGQQVTLRCSSQSGHNTVSWYQQALGQGPQFIFQYYREEENGRGNFPPRFSGLQFPNYSSELNVNALELDDSALYLCASSLAWSLADTQYFGPGTRLTVL.

The genes are TRBV11-2 and TRBJ1-3, with TRBD1 as a possible D gene (5 bases). V gave up 5 bases and J gave up 2 bases, with 7 bases separating them. This CDR3 region has 13 residues. From germline, CDR1 is SGHAT and CDR2 FQNNGV. The CDR3 bases are TGTGCCAGCAGCAGGACACCTGGAAACACCATATATTTT. Amino acid sequence: CASSRTPGNTIYF.

The rearrangement joins TRBV7-9 to TRBJ2-1, with 7 nucleotides matching TRBD1. Germline V gene lookup returns CDR1 SEHNR and CDR2 FQNEAQ (reference sequence). The CDR3 consists of 15 residues. The ends lost 2 bases at V and 6 bases at J; junction bases unmatched: 7. The CDR3 here is CASSLMTGLFNEQFF. CDR3 nucleotides: TGTGCCAGCAGCTTAATGACAGGGTTATTCAATGAGCAGTTCTTC.

The gene calls are TRBV7-9 and TRBJ2-2, with no clear D. The germline gives CDR1 SEHNR, CDR2 FQNEAQ (reference sequence). This CDR3 is 12 amino acids long. Trimming took 5 bases from V and 8 from J, leaving 9 bases between them. CDR3 bases: TGTGCCAGCAGCCCAGAATTGGGGGAGCTGTTTTTT. Its translation is CASSPELGELFF.

The rearrangement uses TRBV5-5 and TRBJ1-5; 7 bases fit TRBD1. V was pared by 2 bases and J by 6 bases, with 11 bases of the junction left unmatched. Germline CDR1 is SGHKS and CDR2 is YYEKEE (reference sequence). CDR3 length: 16 residues. The CDR3 DNA sequence: TGTGCCAGCAGCTTAGAGCTTACAGGGGAGGCTCAGCCCCAGCATTTT. This encodes CASSLELTGEAQPQHF.

The chain uses TRBV2 and TRBJ2-3, with 10 positions matching TRBD1. Trimming cost V 6 bases and J 5 bases; bases outside gene matches: 8. Germline V lookup: CDR1 SNHLY, CDR2 FYNNEI. The CDR3 extends over 15 amino acids. The chain's CDR3 is CASSPDRGLLDTQYF. The CDR3 bases are TGTGCCAGCAGCCCTGACAGGGGGCTCTTAGATACGCAGTATTTT. Full variable domain (outside the CDR3, taken from reference TRBV2 and TRBJ2-3): EPEVTQTPSHQVTQMGQEVILRCVPISNHLYFYWYRQILGQKVEFLVSFYNNEISEKSEIFDDQFSVERPDGSNFTLKIRSTKLEDSAMYFCASSPDRGLLDTQYFGPGTRLTVL.

V and J are TRBV9 and TRBJ2-7, with D possibly TRBD2 on 7 matching bases. This CDR3 comprises 16 residues. Trimming took off 4 bases at V and 4 bases at J, with 21 bases between the two ends. Germline values: CDR1 SGDLS, CDR2 YYNGEE. In DNA form, the CDR3 reads TGTGCCAGCAGCCCCCAGGGGCAGCGGGGTTATTACGAGCAGTACTTC. Amino acid sequence: CASSPQGQRGYYEQYF.

The V call is TRBV6-1, the J call TRBJ2-2, with TRBD2 matching 7 bases. The CDR3 sequence is 14 residues long. Germline V gene sequence: CDR1 MNHNS, CDR2 SASEGT. The trim removed 7 bases at V and 5 bases at J, leaving 7 bases unmatched. Here the CDR3 DNA reads TGTGCCAGCATTGGTCTAGCGGTAACCGGGGAGCTGTTTTTT. As protein: CASIGLAVTGELFF.

As DNA, the CDR3 is TGTGCCAGCATCTCCCTGGGCGGCGGGGGCACTGAAGCTTTCTTT. As protein: CASISLGGGGTEAFF. The V gene is TRBV6-5, the J gene TRBJ1-1; perhaps TRBD1 as D (5 bases). The CDR3 has 15 residues. The V and J ends lost 7 bases and 4 bases respectively, with 19 bases between them. Germline V gives CDR1 MNHEY, CDR2 SVGAGI.